This T cell receptor (beta chain) appears in the sequencing data of a study of CD8 T cells in ankylosing spondylitis. This clonotype turned up a few times. Its antigen remains unidentified. Molecular-barcoded quantitative 5'-RACE produced these TCR beta libraries. One entry per CDR3 protein, called by TCRdb with MiXCR from the 5' RACE reads. The profile shows 100,000 to 150,000 distinct CDR3 sequences, under 20% of them singletons. Germline loops: CDR1 MDHEN, CDR2 SYDVKM. The CDR3 consists of 14 residues. Trimming removed 4 bases from V and 2 bases from J; junction bases left unmatched: 1. Study outcomes and limitations: Certain motif variants had earlier appeared in reactive arthritis synovial fluid and blood. A TCR beta motif made of several highly homologous variants seemed typical of ankylosing spondylitis blood. Clones that were linked to disease were CD8+ and were relatively rare in peripheral blood. In ankylosing spondylitis patients, matched synovial fluid reportedly showed significant enrichment of disease-linked clones.

This clonotype was obtained from a male donor with ankylosing spondylitis. This chain uses TRBV28 with TRBJ2-7; 11 nucleotides line up with TRBD2. The sequenced sample was blood, either unsorted or a sorted T cell fraction (not recorded which). The CDR3 spells CASSSGLAAYEQYF. CDR3 sequence (DNA): TGTGCCAGCAGTTCGGGACTAGCGGCCTACGAGCAGTACTTC.